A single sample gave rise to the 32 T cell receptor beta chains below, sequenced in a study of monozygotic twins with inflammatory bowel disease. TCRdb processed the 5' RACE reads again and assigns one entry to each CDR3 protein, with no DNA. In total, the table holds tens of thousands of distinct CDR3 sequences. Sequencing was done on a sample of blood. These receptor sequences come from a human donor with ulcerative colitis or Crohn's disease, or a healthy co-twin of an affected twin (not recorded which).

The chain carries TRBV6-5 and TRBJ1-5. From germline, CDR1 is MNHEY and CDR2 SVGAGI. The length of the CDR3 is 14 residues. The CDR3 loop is CASSYTGINQPQHF.

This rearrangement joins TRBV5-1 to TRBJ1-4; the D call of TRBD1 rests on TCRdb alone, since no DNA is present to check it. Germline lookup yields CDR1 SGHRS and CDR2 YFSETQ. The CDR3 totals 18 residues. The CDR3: CASSPGTGGYATNEKLFF.

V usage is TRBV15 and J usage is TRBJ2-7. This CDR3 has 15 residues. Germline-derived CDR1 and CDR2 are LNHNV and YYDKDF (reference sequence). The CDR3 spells CATSREASRFYEQYF.

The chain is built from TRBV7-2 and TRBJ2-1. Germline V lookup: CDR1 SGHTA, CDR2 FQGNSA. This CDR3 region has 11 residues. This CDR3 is CASSLGSEQFF.

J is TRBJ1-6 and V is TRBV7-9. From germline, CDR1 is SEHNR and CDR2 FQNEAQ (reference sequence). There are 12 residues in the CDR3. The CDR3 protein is CASSSSGSPLHF.

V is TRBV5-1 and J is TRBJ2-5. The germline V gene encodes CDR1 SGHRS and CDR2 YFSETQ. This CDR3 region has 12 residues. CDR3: CASANFQETQYF.

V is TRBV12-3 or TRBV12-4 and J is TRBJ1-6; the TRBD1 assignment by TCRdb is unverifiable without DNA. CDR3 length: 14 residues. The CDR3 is CASSSTGVNSPLHF.

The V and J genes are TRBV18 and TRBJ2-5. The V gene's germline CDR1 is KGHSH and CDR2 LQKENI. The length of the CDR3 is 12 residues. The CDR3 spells CASSPIQETQYF.

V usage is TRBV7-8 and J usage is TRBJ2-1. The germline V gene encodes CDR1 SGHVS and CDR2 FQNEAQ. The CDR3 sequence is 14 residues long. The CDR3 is CASSLGYSSNEQFF.

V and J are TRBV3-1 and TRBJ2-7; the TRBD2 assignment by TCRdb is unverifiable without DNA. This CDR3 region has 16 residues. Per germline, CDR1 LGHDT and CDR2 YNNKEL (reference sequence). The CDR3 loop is CASSYGSGGTYYEQYF.

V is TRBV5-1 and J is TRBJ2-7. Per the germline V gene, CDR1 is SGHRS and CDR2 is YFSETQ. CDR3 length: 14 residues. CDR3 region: CASSLGLSSYEQYF. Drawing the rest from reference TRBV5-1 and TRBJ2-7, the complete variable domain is KAGVTQTPRYLIKTRGQQVTLSCSPISGHRSVSWYQQTPGQGLQFLFEYFSETQRNKGNFPGRFSGRQFSNSRSEMNVSTLELGDSALYLCASSLGLSSYEQYFGPGTRLTVT.

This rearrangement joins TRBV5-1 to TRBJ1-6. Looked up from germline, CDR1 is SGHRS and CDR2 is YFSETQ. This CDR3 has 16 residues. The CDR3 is CASSSAGPENNSPLHF.

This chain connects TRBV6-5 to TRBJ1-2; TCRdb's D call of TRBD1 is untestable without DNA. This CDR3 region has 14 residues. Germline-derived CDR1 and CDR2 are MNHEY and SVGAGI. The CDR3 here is CASSSEPGIYGYTF.

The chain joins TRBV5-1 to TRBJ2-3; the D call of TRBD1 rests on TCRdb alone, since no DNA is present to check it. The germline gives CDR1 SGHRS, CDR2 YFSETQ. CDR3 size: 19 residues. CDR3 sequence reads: CASSSFVRRGGGPSDTQYF.

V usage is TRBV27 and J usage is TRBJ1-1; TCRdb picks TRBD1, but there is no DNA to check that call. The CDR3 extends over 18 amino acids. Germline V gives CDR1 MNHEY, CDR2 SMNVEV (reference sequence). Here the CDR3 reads CASSLVGRTGSLPPEAFF.

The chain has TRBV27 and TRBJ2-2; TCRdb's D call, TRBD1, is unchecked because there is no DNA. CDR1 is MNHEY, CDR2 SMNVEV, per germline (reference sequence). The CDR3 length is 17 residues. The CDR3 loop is CASSLDSAQFNTGELFF.

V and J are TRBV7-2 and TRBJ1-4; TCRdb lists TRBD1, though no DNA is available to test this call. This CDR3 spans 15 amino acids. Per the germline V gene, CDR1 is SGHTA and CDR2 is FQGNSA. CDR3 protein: CASSNPQGANEKLFF.

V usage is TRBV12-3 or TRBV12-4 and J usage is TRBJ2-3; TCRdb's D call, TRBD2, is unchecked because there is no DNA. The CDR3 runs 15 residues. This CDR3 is CASSIRTSGADTQYF.

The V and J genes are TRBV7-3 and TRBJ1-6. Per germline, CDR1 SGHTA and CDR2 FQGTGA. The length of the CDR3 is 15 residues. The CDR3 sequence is CASSFTGLVNSPLHF.

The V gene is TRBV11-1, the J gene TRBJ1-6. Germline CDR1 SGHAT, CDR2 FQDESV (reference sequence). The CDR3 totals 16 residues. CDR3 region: CASSPDESSYNSPLHF. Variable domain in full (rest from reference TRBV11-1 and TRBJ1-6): EAEVAQSPRYKITEKSQAVAFWCDPISGHATLYWYRQILGQGPELLVQFQDESVVDDSQLPKDRFSAERLKGVDSTLKIQPAELGDSAMYLCASSPDESSYNSPLHFGNGTRLTVT.

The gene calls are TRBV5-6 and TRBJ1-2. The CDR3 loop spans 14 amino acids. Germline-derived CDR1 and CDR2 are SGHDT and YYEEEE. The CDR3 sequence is CASSWENPFYGYTF.

The CDR3 protein is CASSLNGGADTQYF. This rearrangement joins TRBV12-3 or TRBV12-4 to TRBJ2-3; TCRdb's D call of TRBD1 is untestable without DNA. This CDR3 is 14 amino acids long.

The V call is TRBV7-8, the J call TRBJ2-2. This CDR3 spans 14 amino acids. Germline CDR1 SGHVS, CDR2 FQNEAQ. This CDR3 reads CASSWRSGTGELFF.

The CDR3 loop is CASSSQGGAEAFF. The chain has TRBV7-8 and TRBJ1-1; as DNA is missing, the TRBD1 call by TCRdb cannot be tested. CDR1 and CDR2 from the germline V gene are SGHVS and FQNEAQ. This CDR3 is 13 amino acids long.

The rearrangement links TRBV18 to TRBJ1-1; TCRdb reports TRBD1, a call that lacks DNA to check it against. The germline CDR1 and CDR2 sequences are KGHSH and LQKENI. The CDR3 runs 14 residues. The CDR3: CASSSGQGNTEAFF.

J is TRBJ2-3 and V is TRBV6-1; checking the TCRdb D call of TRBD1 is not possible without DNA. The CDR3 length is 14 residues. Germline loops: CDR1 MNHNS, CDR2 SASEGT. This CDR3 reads CASSLKGGWWSRYF.

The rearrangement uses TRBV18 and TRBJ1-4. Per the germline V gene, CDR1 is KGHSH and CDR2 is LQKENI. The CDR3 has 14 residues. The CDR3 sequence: CASSPYGINEKLFF.

CDR3 protein: CASSIRHYNEQFF. The V gene is TRBV5-6, the J gene TRBJ2-1. There are 13 residues in the CDR3. Germline lookup yields CDR1 SGHDT and CDR2 YYEEEE.

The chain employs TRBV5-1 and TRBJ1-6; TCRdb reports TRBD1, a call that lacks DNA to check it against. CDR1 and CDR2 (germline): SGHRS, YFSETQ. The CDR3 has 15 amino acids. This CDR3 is CASGPGGGHNSPLHF.

This CDR3 is CASSLEGKPSYEQYF. This chain joins TRBV27 and TRBJ2-7; the D call from TCRdb, TRBD2, cannot be confirmed without DNA. This CDR3 spans 15 amino acids. The germline V gene encodes CDR1 MNHEY and CDR2 SMNVEV (reference sequence).

CDR3 protein: CASSRTTELSTDTQYF. V gene TRBV6-1 combines with J gene TRBJ2-3. The CDR3 runs 16 residues. Germline values: CDR1 MNHNS, CDR2 SASEGT.

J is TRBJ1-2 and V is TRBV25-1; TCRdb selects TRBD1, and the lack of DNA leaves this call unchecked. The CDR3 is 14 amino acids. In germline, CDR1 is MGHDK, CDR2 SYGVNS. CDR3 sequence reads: CASSEWGASYGYTF.